The sample holds many counts of the clone carrying this T cell receptor (beta chain). Antigen: not known. The entry originates in a study of T cells in Graves' hyperthyroidism and ophthalmopathy. Study-wide results and limits: Ophthalmopathy onset followed model prediction by a median about 6.9 months.

Trimming cost V 2 bases and J 2 bases, with 15 bases left between them. The CDR3 spans 15 residues. Germline V lookup: CDR1 DFQATT, CDR2 SNEGSKA (reference sequence). Regions amplified from RNA transcripts were the TCR beta CDR3 regions. Using the HTBI primer set, a first-round RT-PCR was run on the TCR CDR3. TCRdb recomputed calls from the multiplex PCR reads with MiXCR, one row per CDR3 protein. Among about 560,000 distinct CDR3 sequences listed, 16% were seen once. Material for sequencing was blood. The clonotype comes from a woman younger than 30 with Graves' hyperthyroidism. The chain joins TRBV20-1 to TRBJ1-2, with D possibly TRBD1 on 6 matching bases. For the CDR3, the DNA is TGCAGTGCTAGATCGGTAGGGGGGACCAACTATGGCTACACCTTC. Residues: CSARSVGGTNYGYTF.